The sequence of this T cell receptor (beta chain) was determined in a study of T cell responses to AZD1222 COVID-19 vaccine. On this clone: What it recognizes is unknown.

The table came from immunoSEQ multiplex PCR; TCRdb's copy has only in-frame clones and leaves some out. This table has 150,000 or so clones, roughly 92% appearing once. The CDR3 sequence is 13 residues long. Per germline, CDR1 MNHEY and CDR2 SVGAGI. V shed 7 bases and J 2 bases; nucleotides not matched to a gene: 3. Findings and caveats of the study: Seropositive AZD1222 recipients at baseline numbered only six or seven.

The sample consisted of peripheral blood, taken on day 0 of AZD1222 vaccination. The chain carries TRBV6-5 and TRBJ1-2, with 8 bases that match TRBD1. The sequence came from an adult in good health. CDR3 in amino acids: CASTDRENYGYTF. The CDR3 nucleotides are TGTGCCAGCACGGACAGGGAGAACTATGGCTACACCTTC.